This T cell receptor beta chain stems from a study of cytomegalovirus exposure and HLA in healthy donors. This clone has more than one count but fewer than ten. As yet, its antigen is unknown. In germline, CDR1 is SQVTM, CDR2 ANQGSEA. The CDR3 covers 12 residues. V lost 6 bases, J lost 5 bases, and 6 bases stayed unmatched. Study-level findings and limits: Accurate HLA-A and HLA-B prediction from TCR beta sequences was reported for most subjects. The authors judged a highly shared variant cluster likely a sequencing artifact.

Primers for the PCR totalled 60 Vbeta and 13 Jbeta. Clones were read by immunoSEQ multiplex PCR, and TCRdb kept only the in-frame ones, dropping some. The repertoire holds 150,000 to 200,000 clones, with more than 70% as singletons. The chain links TRBV29-1 to TRBJ1-2; 7 bases map to TRBD1. The sample consisted of PBMCs. This clonotype originated in a male donor in good health and CMV-seropositive. The CDR3 DNA is TGCAGCGTCAGGGGGGCGCCGTATGGCTACACCTTC. Amino acids: CSVRGAPYGYTF.